The 15 T cell receptor beta chains below all came from one sample that was sequenced in a study of blood T cells in healthy people across ages. Next came a second PCR, run for about 6 to 11 cycles, which used a sample-barcoded 5' primer along with a J-beta primer mix. TCRdb independently ran MiXCR on the 5' RACE reads; one entry per CDR3 protein. Seen here are under 1,000,000 distinct CDR3 sequences, under 40% observed once, and the top ten hold over 10%. The specimen was blood. The receptors shown here come from a man between 18 and 35 years old in good health.

The gene calls are TRBV7-2 and TRBJ2-3; 10 positions agree with TRBD2. The germline V gene encodes CDR1 SGHTA and CDR2 FQGNSA. This CDR3 is 17 amino acids long. With V trimmed by 3 bases and J by 1 base, 7 bases remained unmatched. The DNA for the CDR3 is TGTGCCAGCAGCTTTTCCTCTAGCGGGGGACGCACAGATACGCAGTATTTT. Amino acid sequence: CASSFSSSGGRTDTQYF.

This chain joins TRBV27 and TRBJ1-1; 7 bases are a match to TRBD1. J gave up 5 bases and V 8 bases, and 8 bases lay outside the gene matches. The germline CDR1 and CDR2 sequences are MNHEY and SMNVEV (reference sequence). This CDR3 is 13 amino acids long. CDR3 in amino acids: CASLNDRETEAFF. CDR3 sequence (DNA): TGTGCCAGCTTAAACGACAGGGAGACTGAAGCTTTCTTT.

With regard to this clonotype: One end of the junction varies from germline; a read error may be responsible. This chain uses TRBV29-1 with TRBJ2-7; perhaps TRBD2 as D (7 bases). The J call is uncertain, as TRBJ2-5 better fits the DNA end. The CDR3 is 14 amino acids. Germline V gene sequence: CDR1 SQVTM, CDR2 ANQGSEA. The CDR3 is CSVEGGEGLETQYF. For the CDR3, the DNA is TGCAGCGTGGAAGGGGGGGAAGGTTTAGAGACCCAGTACTTC.

With regard to this clonotype: It may be a read error: a sequence one base away is much more abundant. V is TRBV20-1 and J is TRBJ2-1, with D possibly matching TRBD1 (6 bases). Trimming cost V 2 bases and J 10 bases, with 18 bases left between them. The CDR3 runs to 14 residues. The germline CDR1 and CDR2 sequences are DFQATT and SNEGSKA (reference sequence). CDR3 residues: CSARRQGDTYEQFF. The CDR3 DNA reads TGCAGTGCTAGACGGCAAGGGGACACCTACGAGCAGTTCTTC.

CDR3 sequence reads: CASSVASAGELFF. The DNA of the CDR3 is TGTGCCAGCAGTGTAGCCTCGGCCGGGGAGCTGTTTTTT. The chain carries TRBV25-1 and TRBJ2-2; D is unresolved. Between the trimmed V and J ends, which lost 4 bases and 6 bases, there was a span of 9 bases. From germline, CDR1 is MGHDK and CDR2 SYGVNS. CDR3 length: 13 amino acids.

V and J are TRBV4-3 and TRBJ2-7; 8 bases agree with TRBD2. In germline, CDR1 is LGHNA, CDR2 YSLEER. This CDR3 is 18 amino acids long. J was trimmed by 0 bases and V by 4 bases; bases with no gene match: 14. As DNA, the CDR3 is TGCGCCAGCAGCCGCATCCACGATAGCGGGGTAAGCTCCTACGAGCAGTACTTC. Protein product: CASSRIHDSGVSSYEQYF.

In this sample, this clonotype turned up a few times. The chain uses TRBV18 and TRBJ2-3; D is possibly TRBD1 (5 bases). The germline gives CDR1 KGHSH, CDR2 LQKENI. V lost 3 bases to trimming and J lost 3 bases, with 16 bases between them. The CDR3 extends over 16 amino acids. The CDR3 DNA reads TGTGCCAGCTCACCTCGGCAAGGCAGGGATACAGATACGCAGTATTTT. This gives the protein CASSPRQGRDTDTQYF.

This clonotype was seen repeatedly, ten times or more. J is TRBJ1-1 and V is TRBV12-3 or TRBV12-4, with a weak D call TRBD1 (6 bases). Trimming took 5 bases from V and 6 from J, leaving 10 bases between them. This CDR3 spans 12 amino acids. CDR3 in amino acids: CASSLGGAEAFF. The DNA for the CDR3 is TGTGCCAGCAGTCTGGGGGGCGCTGAAGCTTTCTTT.

This clonotype was counted between two and nine times. The J gene is TRBJ2-5, the V gene TRBV20-1, with 8 positions matching TRBD1. CDR1 DFQATT and CDR2 SNEGSKA come from the germline V gene (reference sequence). This CDR3 is built from 16 residues. Unmatched junction bases numbered 9, after V lost 2 bases and J lost 1 base. The CDR3 spells CSARHAGTGFQETQYF. The DNA of the CDR3 is TGCAGTGCTAGACACGCCGGGACAGGCTTCCAAGAGACCCAGTACTTC.

This sequence joins TRBV19 and TRBJ1-4; the D is unclear. Germline-derived CDR1 and CDR2 are LNHDA and SQIVND (reference sequence). There are 12 residues in the CDR3. The V gene lost 6 bases and the J gene lost 8 bases, with 10 bases spanning the gap. As DNA, the CDR3 is TGTGCCAGTAGCCTCCAGCGGGAAAAACTGTTTTTT. Translating it yields CASSLQREKLFF.

The V call is TRBV7-9, the J call TRBJ2-1; 10 bases are a match to TRBD2. CDR3 length: 15 residues. J lost 9 bases, V lost 0 bases, and 5 bases had no gene match. Germline loops: CDR1 SEHNR, CDR2 FQNEAQ (reference sequence). The CDR3 protein is CASSLAASGSTEQFF. The CDR3 nucleotides are TGTGCCAGCAGCTTAGCGGCTAGCGGGAGTACTGAGCAGTTCTTC.

The chain recombines TRBV12-3 or TRBV12-4 with TRBJ2-5, with D tentatively TRBD1 or TRBD2 (5 bases each). V was clipped by 5 bases and J by 4 bases, with 11 bases between them. This CDR3 comprises 13 residues. The CDR3 is CASSTGLIETQYF. The CDR3 nucleotides are TGTGCCAGCAGTACAGGACTGATAGAGACCCAGTACTTC.

This clonotype appeared a few times. The chain links TRBV20-1 to TRBJ1-5, with a weak D call TRBD1 (6 bases). V was cut by 1 base and J by 3 bases, with 13 bases left in between. Germline V gene data show CDR1 as DFQATT and CDR2 as SNEGSKA (reference sequence). The CDR3 contains 15 residues. The CDR3 bases are TGCAGTGCTAGAGTAGTAAAGGGGGACAATCAGCCCCAGCATTTT. Translation: CSARVVKGDNQPQHF.

As concerns this clonotype: Possible read error: a much larger clone is one base away. V is TRBV29-1 and J is TRBJ1-2; possible D gene TRBD1, 6 bases. Germline-derived CDR1 and CDR2 are SQVTM and ANQGSEA. The CDR3 runs to 12 residues. V was trimmed by 5 bases and J by 6 bases, leaving 13 bases between them. The CDR3 DNA sequence: TGCAGCGTTACAGGGAAGGACCATGGCTACACCTTC. Translation: CSVTGKDHGYTF.

This rearrangement joins TRBV12-3 or TRBV12-4 to TRBJ2-7; D is undetermined. Trimming cost V 1 base and J 0 bases, with 13 bases left between them. The CDR3 runs to 16 residues. The CDR3 loop reads CASSLVVRTASYEQYF. CDR3 DNA: TGTGCCAGCAGTTTAGTTGTACGGACGGCCTCCTACGAGCAGTACTTC.